Reported below is one T cell receptor beta chain. The CDR3 is 16 amino acids. Per germline, CDR1 SNHLY and CDR2 FYNNEI. V lost 0 bases, J lost 5 bases, and 16 bases lay in between. The data belong to a study of cytomegalovirus exposure and HLA in healthy donors. With 60 Vbeta and 13 Jbeta primers, the PCR was carried out. TCRdb's table, derived via immunoSEQ multiplex PCR, lists solely in-frame clones and lacks some. The sample spans roughly 100,000 clones; the ten largest clones claim roughly 0.64%. Donors showed nominal health when sampled, although they likely had unrecorded immune exposures. The sequencing input was PBMCs. The sequence was collected from a man aged 50-60 years in good health and CMV-seronegative. The chain has TRBV2 and TRBJ2-5; a weak D match, TRBD1 (5 bases). CDR3 sequence reads: CASSEALPGLGETQYF. CDR3 DNA: TGTGCCAGCAGTGAAGCGCTTCCAGGGTTGGGGGAGACCCAGTACTTC.